This T cell receptor (beta chain) was retrieved from a study of T cells in women clearing cervical HPV infection. On the study more broadly: Controls were women whose single incident HPV16 infection cleared within 12 months without precancer or cancer. General study findings and limits: Repertoire richness, not evenness, was significantly elevated in CIN3+ cases versus controls.

Sequencing was performed with immunoSEQ multiplex PCR; in TCRdb, only in-frame clones are kept and a portion is missing. The table lists tens of thousands of clones. Worth noting for this clone: What it recognizes is unknown.

This TCR was sampled from a woman aged 18-69 years with a cervical HPV16 infection that either progressed to CIN3+ or cleared (not recorded which). Sequenced sample: blood buffy coat.

CDR3 sequence: CASSMASGGYSYEQYF. CDR3 DNA (partial): TGTGCCAGTAGTATGGCTAGCGGGGGATACTCCTACGAG. This chain connects TRBV19 to TRBJ2-7, with 10 bases that match TRBD2. The read gets to within 3 residues of the CDR3 end, and the germline J gene fills in the rest. CDR3 length equals 16 residues. Unmatched junction bases numbered 5, after V lost 3 bases and J lost 0 bases. Germline assignment: CDR1 LNHDA and CDR2 SQIVND (reference sequence).